Following are 4 T cell receptor beta chains from one sample sequenced in a study of cytotoxic CD8 clonotypes in ibrutinib-treated CLL (dated by TCRdb to the early 2020s). In light of the paper, this sample's time point label describes: roughly 23 months on ibrutinib. The library was obtained by the immunoSEQ multiplex PCR assay. Here the immuneACCESS table is served through TCRdb, limited to in-frame sequences with V and J called. Missing clones are a known gap in these copies; in checked studies unresolved V genes cover under half, and the rest lacks a known reason. The sample table holds around 25,000 clones, of which roughly 68% were seen once. The ten largest clones capture 25% to 30% of the sample. The starting material was PBMCs, obtained after 24 months of ibrutinib treatment. These receptors all come from a human donor with chronic lymphocytic leukemia.

In this sample, this clone turned up a few times. J is TRBJ1-6 and V is TRBV18; TRBD1 agrees at 10 bases. The CDR3 contains 14 residues. J gave up 10 bases and V 3 bases, and 3 bases lay outside the gene matches. Germline loops: CDR1 KGHSH, CDR2 LQKENI. CDR3 amino acids: CASSPGQGESPLHF. CDR3 sequence (DNA): TGTGCCAGCTCACCCGGACAGGGGGAATCACCCCTCCACTTT.

V is TRBV13 and J is TRBJ1-2, with unresolved D. The CDR3 sequence is 16 residues long. Germline assignment: CDR1 PRHDT and CDR2 FYEKMQ (reference sequence). Trimming pared 4 bases from V and 4 bases from J, leaving 19 bases between. The CDR3, as DNA: TGTGCCAGCAGCTCCCGCGCAGACGAGATGGCCTATGGCTACACCTTC. Protein product: CASSSRADEMAYGYTF.

This clone has a handful of counts. The chain combines TRBV18 with TRBJ2-2; the D is unclear. Germline V lookup: CDR1 KGHSH, CDR2 LQKENI. CDR3 length: 15 amino acids. The ends were cut back, 1 base at V and 1 base at J, with 7 bases in the middle. The CDR3 reads CASSPRTWNTGELFF. The CDR3 DNA reads as TGTGCCAGCTCACCACGAACTTGGAACACCGGGGAGCTGTTTTTT.

The chain employs TRBV27 and TRBJ2-1; 10 bases are a match to TRBD2. V shed 5 bases and J 7 bases; nucleotides not matched to a gene: 5. From germline, CDR1 is MNHEY and CDR2 SMNVEV (reference sequence). The length of the CDR3 is 14 residues. CDR3 sequence (DNA): TGTGCCAGCAGTCCTAGCGGGGGCTGGAATGAGCAGTTCTTC. Encoded protein: CASSPSGGWNEQFF.